One and the same sample provided the 14 T cell receptor beta chains below, sequenced in a study of T cell responses to AZD1222 COVID-19 vaccine. Here immunoSEQ multiplex PCR was the method, and the copy in TCRdb shows in-frame clones only, minus some. The sample has tens of thousands of clones, more than 85% seen once; the top ten hold roughly 5.1%. Sequencing used peripheral blood, obtained 28 days after the second AZD1222 dose. The source of these receptors is an adult who received the AZD1222 COVID-19 vaccine.

The chain joins TRBV25-1 to TRBJ1-4; TRBD1 matches 9 bases. Germline CDR1 and CDR2: MGHDK and SYGVNS. V gave up 6 bases and J gave up 8 bases; unmatched junction bases: 10. The CDR3 runs to 15 residues. CDR3 DNA sequence: TGTGCCAGCAGCCAGCCGGGACAGGGCTTAGAAAAACTGTTTTTT. It codes for CASSQPGQGLEKLFF. The variable domain in full, completed from reference TRBV25-1 and TRBJ1-4, reads EADIYQTPRYLVIGTGKKITLECSQTMGHDKMYWYQQDPGMELHLIHYSYGVNSTEKGDLSSESTVSRIRTEHFPLTLESARPSHTSQYLCASSQPGQGLEKLFFGSGTQLSVL.

This clone is a singleton in its sample. This chain uses TRBV6-4 with TRBJ1-6; 7 bases line up with TRBD1. There are 14 residues in the CDR3. Germline-derived CDR1 and CDR2 are MRHNA and SNTAGT. V lost 9 bases to trimming and J lost 8 bases; unmatched junction nucleotides: 10. The CDR3 nucleotides read TGTGCCAGAACGGGCGGACAGGTAGATTCACCCCTCCACTTT. This sequence encodes CARTGGQVDSPLHF.

J is TRBJ2-5 and V is TRBV14; possibly TRBD2 for D (5 bases). The CDR3 consists of 16 residues. Germline-derived CDR1 and CDR2 are SGHDN and FVKESK. V gave up 3 bases and J gave up 1 base, with 15 bases separating them. In nucleotides, the CDR3 is TGTGCCAGCAGCCAGGTCGGGGTAGCCCTCCAAGAGACCCAGTACTTC. Protein sequence: CASSQVGVALQETQYF.

The chain is built from TRBV5-4 and TRBJ1-2; possibly TRBD1 for D (5 bases). This CDR3 region has 14 residues. Trimming pared 3 bases from V and 5 bases from J, leaving 14 bases between. Germline V gene sequence: CDR1 SGHNT, CDR2 YYREEE (reference sequence). Here the CDR3 reads CASSSHGGGYGYTF. Written as DNA, the CDR3 is TGTGCCAGCAGCTCTCACGGGGGGGGATATGGCTACACCTTC. The whole variable domain, filled in from reference TRBV5-4 and TRBJ1-2, reads ETGVTQSPTHLIKTRGQQVTLRCSSQSGHNTVSWYQQALGQGPQFIFQYYREEENGRGNFPPRFSGLQFPNYSSELNVNALELDDSALYLCASSSHGGGYGYTFGSGTRLTVV.

The J gene is TRBJ1-5, the V gene TRBV12-3 or TRBV12-4, with D maybe TRBD1 (5 bases). V gave up 1 base and J gave up 11 bases, with 6 bases separating them. The CDR3 spans 11 residues. CDR3 sequence: CASSLGGTQHF. For the CDR3, the DNA is TGTGCCAGCAGTTTAGGGGGGACCCAGCATTTT.

The chain joins TRBV11-3 to TRBJ2-3; D remains unclear. The V end lost 5 bases, the J end lost 1 base, and 7 bases lay between the germline ends. The CDR3 loop spans 13 amino acids. Germline values: CDR1 SGHNT, CDR2 YENEEA. CDR3 protein: CASSPLRTDTQYF. The CDR3, as DNA: TGTGCCAGCAGCCCACTCCGCACAGATACGCAGTATTTT.

CDR3 in amino acids: CASSQDPQQPQHF. The CDR3 coding sequence is TGCGCCAGCAGCCAAGATCCCCAGCAGCCCCAGCATTTT. This chain connects TRBV4-1 to TRBJ1-5; D not resolved. V lost 0 bases to trimming and J lost 7 bases, with 7 bases between them. The germline V gene encodes CDR1 MGHRA and CDR2 YSYEKL. The CDR3 is made up of 13 amino acids.

The chain uses TRBV7-3 and TRBJ2-2, with TRBD2 as a possible D gene (6 bases). CDR3 length: 16 residues. The germline gives CDR1 SGHTA, CDR2 FQGTGA. Trimming removed 5 bases from V and 0 bases from J, with 13 bases in between. CDR3 coding DNA: TGTGCCAGCAGCCCTAACGGGGGAACGAACACCGGGGAGCTGTTTTTT. It specifies CASSPNGGTNTGELFF.

J is TRBJ2-7 and V is TRBV6-5, with TRBD1 matching 9 bases. Unmatched junction bases numbered 5, after V lost 2 bases and J lost 3 bases. The CDR3 has 15 residues. Germline V CDR1 and CDR2: MNHEY, SVGAGI. CDR3 bases: TGTGCCAGCAGTTACCAGGGGACAGGGCTCTACGAGCAGTACTTC. Translation: CASSYQGTGLYEQYF.

This chain links TRBV9 with TRBJ1-5, with D tentatively TRBD1 (5 bases). CDR1 and CDR2 (germline): SGDLS, YYNGEE. Deletions cut 4 bases from V and 0 bases from J, with 11 bases between. CDR3 length: 15 residues. The CDR3 DNA is TGTGCCAGCAGCTATGGGGCCGTTAGCAATCAGCCCCAGCATTTT. Translated: CASSYGAVSNQPQHF.

The genes are TRBV6-2 or TRBV6-3 and TRBJ2-7, with D possibly TRBD1 on 6 matching bases. V was trimmed by 5 bases and J by 5 bases, leaving 13 bases between them. The CDR3 runs 13 residues. Germline V gene sequence: CDR1 MNHEY, CDR2 SVGEGT. CDR3 sequence reads: CASSDPGQHEQYF. As DNA, the CDR3 is TGTGCCAGCAGTGACCCCGGACAGCACGAGCAGTACTTC.

This chain joins TRBV10-2 and TRBJ2-1; 7 bases are a match to TRBD1. Trimming removed 5 bases from V and 4 bases from J; junction bases left unmatched: 11. The V gene's germline CDR1 is WSHSY and CDR2 SAAADI. The CDR3 contains 16 residues. This CDR3 reads CASSTGAIVFYNEQFF. Here the CDR3 DNA reads TGCGCCAGCAGTACAGGGGCAATTGTGTTTTACAATGAGCAGTTCTTC.

The chain carries TRBV24-1 and TRBJ2-2; no definite D call. The germline V gene encodes CDR1 KGHDR and CDR2 SFDVKD. The CDR3 runs to 16 residues. V was clipped by 2 bases and J by 1 base, with 10 bases between them. The CDR3 here is CATSDSETRNTGELFF. CDR3 DNA sequence: TGTGCCACCAGTGATTCCGAGACACGGAACACCGGGGAGCTGTTTTTT.

The chain uses TRBV19 and TRBJ2-2, with 9 bases identical to TRBD1. The CDR3 length is 14 residues. The V gene end was trimmed by 9 bases and the J gene end by 2 bases; junction bases not matched to a gene: 4. Germline values: CDR1 LNHDA, CDR2 SQIVND (reference sequence). CDR3: CASGTGSNTGELFF. CDR3 sequence (DNA): TGTGCCAGCGGGACAGGGTCTAACACCGGGGAGCTGTTTTTT.